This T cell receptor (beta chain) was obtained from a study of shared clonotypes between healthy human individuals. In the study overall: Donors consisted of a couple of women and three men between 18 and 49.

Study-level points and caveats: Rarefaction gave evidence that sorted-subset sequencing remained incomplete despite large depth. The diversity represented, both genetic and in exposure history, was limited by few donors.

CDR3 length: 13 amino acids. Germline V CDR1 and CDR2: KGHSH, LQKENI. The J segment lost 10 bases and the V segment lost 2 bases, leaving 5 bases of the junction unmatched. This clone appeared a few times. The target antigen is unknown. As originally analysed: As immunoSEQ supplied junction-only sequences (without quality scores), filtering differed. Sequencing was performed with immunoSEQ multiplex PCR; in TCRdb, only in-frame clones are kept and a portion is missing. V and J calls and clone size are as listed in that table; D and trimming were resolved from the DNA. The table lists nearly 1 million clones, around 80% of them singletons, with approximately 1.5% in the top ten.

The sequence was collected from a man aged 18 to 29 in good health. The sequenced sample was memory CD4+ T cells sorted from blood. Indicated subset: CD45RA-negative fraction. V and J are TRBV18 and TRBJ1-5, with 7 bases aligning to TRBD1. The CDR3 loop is CASSPTGESPQHF. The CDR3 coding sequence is TGTGCCAGCTCACCAACAGGGGAATCACCCCAGCATTTT.